This TCR beta chain was recorded in a study of blood T cell repertoires in COVID-19. This clone was seen just once. Some clones are missing from TCRdb's copy, which holds only in-frame ones; the method was immunoSEQ multiplex PCR. The sample has 410,000 or so clones, approximately 90% seen once. Germline CDR1 reads LNHNV; CDR2 reads YYDKDF (reference sequence). The ends lost 5 bases at V and 0 bases at J; junction bases unmatched: 13. There are 20 residues in the CDR3. The chain joins TRBV15 to TRBJ2-6; 10 bases fit TRBD1. This TCR derives from a woman aged 40 to 50 with COVID-19, enrolled during active disease. The sample taken for sequencing was peripheral blood. The CDR3 DNA is TGTGCCACCAGCCCCCGGGACAGGGGCCGAATATTCTCTGGGGCCAACGTCCTGACTTTC. This gives the protein CATSPRDRGRIFSGANVLTF.